Sequencing of this T cell receptor beta chain was carried out in a study of graft-versus-host responses after intestinal transplantation. About this clone: Its antigen is currently unknown.

Trimming took off 0 bases at V and 0 bases at J, with 12 bases between the two ends. Germline loops: CDR1 SEHNR, CDR2 FQNEAQ (reference sequence). The CDR3 has 16 residues. Repertoires were generated with immunoSEQ multiplex PCR, while TCRdb's copy carries only in-frame clones and drops some. The sample has tens of thousands of clones, 85% to 95% seen once. Study findings and constraints: Detected in recipient marrow were GvH clones, some of which were first observed in ileum or blood.

The origin of this receptor is a human donor who was the organ donor for an intestinal transplant. The rearrangement joins TRBV7-9 to TRBJ2-7; D possibly matches TRBD1 or TRBD2 (5 bases each). Here the sequenced sample was unstimulated CD4+ T cells sorted from spleen or lymph node cells, taken before transplant. DNA of the CDR3: TGTGCCAGCAGCTTAGCCGGGGCGCCCCTCTCCTACGAGCAGTACTTC. Encoded protein: CASSLAGAPLSYEQYF.